This TCR beta chain was sequenced for a study of shared clonotypes between healthy human individuals. Study-wide results and limits: Between a handful of donors, naive CD4 clonotypes were shared at a level of about 5%.

Clones were sequenced by immunoSEQ multiplex PCR, and TCRdb holds only the in-frame ones, with some missing. The repertoire holds over a million clones, about four fifths seen once, with 0.6% to 0.7% in the top ten. Partitioning of CD4+ cells yielded a CD45RA+ naive subset and a CD45RA-negative memory subset. Many counts were recorded for this clone. Antigen unknown. Sequencing was carried out using memory CD4+ T cells from PBMCs. Sample subset: CD45RA-negative fraction. The clonotype comes from a young man in good health. Some clones in this sample may be carry-over from other donors' samples.

The CDR3 protein is CASSQKMTGYEQYF. CDR3 bases: TGTGCCAGCAGCCAAAAGATGACAGGGTACGAGCAGTACTTC. The V call is TRBV14, the J call TRBJ2-7, with 7 bases fitting TRBD1. CDR1 SGHDN and CDR2 FVKESK come from the germline V gene. Trimming cost V 2 bases and J 4 bases; bases outside gene matches: 5. This CDR3 has 14 residues.